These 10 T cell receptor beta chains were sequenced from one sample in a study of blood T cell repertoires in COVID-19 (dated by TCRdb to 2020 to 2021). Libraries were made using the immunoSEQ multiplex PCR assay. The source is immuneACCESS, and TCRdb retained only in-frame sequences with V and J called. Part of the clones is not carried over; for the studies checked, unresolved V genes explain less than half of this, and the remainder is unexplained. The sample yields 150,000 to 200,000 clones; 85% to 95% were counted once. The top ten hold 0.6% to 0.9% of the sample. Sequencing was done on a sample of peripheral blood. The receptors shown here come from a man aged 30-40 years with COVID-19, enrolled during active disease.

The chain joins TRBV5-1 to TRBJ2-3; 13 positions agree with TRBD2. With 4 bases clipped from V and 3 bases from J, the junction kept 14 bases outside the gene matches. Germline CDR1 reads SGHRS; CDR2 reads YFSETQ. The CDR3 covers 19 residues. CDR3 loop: CASSPRTSGGRAGTDTQYF. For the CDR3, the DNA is TGCGCCAGCAGCCCAAGGACTAGCGGGGGCCGCGCGGGGACAGATACGCAGTATTTT. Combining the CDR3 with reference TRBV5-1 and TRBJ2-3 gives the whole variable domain KAGVTQTPRYLIKTRGQQVTLSCSPISGHRSVSWYQQTPGQGLQFLFEYFSETQRNKGNFPGRFSGRQFSNSRSEMNVSTLELGDSALYLCASSPRTSGGRAGTDTQYFGPGTRLTVL.

CDR3: CASSQEVARSYGYTF. The CDR3 nucleotides read TGCGCCAGCAGCCAAGAGGTAGCAAGGAGCTATGGCTACACCTTC. The chain combines TRBV4-1 with TRBJ1-2; D gene uncertain. CDR1 and CDR2 from the germline V gene are MGHRA and YSYEKL. V was shortened by 0 bases and J by 4 bases, with 12 bases between the two germline ends. CDR3 size: 15 residues.

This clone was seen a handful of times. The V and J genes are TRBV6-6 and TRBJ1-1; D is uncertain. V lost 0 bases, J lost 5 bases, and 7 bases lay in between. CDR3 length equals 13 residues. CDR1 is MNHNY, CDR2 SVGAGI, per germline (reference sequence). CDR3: CASSYSLETEAFF. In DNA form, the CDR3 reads TGTGCCAGCAGTTACTCATTAGAAACTGAAGCTTTCTTT.

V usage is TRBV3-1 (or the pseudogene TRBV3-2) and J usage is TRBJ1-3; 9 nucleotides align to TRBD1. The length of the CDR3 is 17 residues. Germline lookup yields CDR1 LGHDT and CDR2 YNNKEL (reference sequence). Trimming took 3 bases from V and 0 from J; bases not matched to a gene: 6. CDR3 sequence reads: CASSHRTGANSGNTIYF. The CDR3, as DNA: TGTGCCAGCAGCCATAGGACAGGGGCCAACTCTGGAAACACCATATATTTT.

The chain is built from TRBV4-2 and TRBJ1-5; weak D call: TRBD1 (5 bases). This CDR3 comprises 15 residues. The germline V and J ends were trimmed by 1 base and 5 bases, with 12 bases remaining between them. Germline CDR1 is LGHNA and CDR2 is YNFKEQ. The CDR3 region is CASSQGKGLYQPQHF. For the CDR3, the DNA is TGTGCCAGCAGCCAAGGAAAGGGGTTGTATCAGCCCCAGCATTTT.

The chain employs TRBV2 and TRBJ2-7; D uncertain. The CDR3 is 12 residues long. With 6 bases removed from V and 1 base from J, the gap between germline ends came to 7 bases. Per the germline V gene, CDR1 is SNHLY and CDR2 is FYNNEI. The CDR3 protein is CASSEASYEQYF. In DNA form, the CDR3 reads TGTGCCAGCAGCGAGGCATCCTACGAGCAGTACTTC.

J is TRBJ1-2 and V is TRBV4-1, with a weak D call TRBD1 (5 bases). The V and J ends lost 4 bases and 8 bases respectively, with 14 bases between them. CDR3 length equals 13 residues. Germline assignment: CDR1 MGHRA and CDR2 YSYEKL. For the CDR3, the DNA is TGCGCCAGCAGCCCACCGACAGCGGGGGGCTACACCTTC. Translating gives CASSPPTAGGYTF.

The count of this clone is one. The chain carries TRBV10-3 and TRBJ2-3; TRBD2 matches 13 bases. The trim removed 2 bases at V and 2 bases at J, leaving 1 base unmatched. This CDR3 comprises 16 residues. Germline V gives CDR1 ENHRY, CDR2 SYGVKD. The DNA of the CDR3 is TGTGCCATCAGTGAGGGGACTAGCGGGGTCACAGATACGCAGTATTTT. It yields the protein CAISEGTSGVTDTQYF.

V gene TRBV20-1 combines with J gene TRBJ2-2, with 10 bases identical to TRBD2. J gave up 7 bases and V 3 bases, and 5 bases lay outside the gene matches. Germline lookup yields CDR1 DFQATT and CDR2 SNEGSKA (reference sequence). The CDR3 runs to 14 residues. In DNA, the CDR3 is TGCAGTGCTAGTCAGCGGGGGGGGGACGGGGAGCTGTTTTTT. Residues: CSASQRGGDGELFF.

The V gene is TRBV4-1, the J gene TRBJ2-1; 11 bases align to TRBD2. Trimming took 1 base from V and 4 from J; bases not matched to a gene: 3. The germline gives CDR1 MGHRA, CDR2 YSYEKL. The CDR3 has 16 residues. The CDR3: CASSQGASGGYNEQFF. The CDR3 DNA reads TGCGCCAGCAGCCAAGGGGCTAGCGGGGGGTACAATGAGCAGTTCTTC.